This T cell receptor beta chain stems from a study of T cells in localized non-small cell lung cancer. Points from the study as a whole: Detection in adjacent lung was observed for a median 57 of the top 100 tumor clones. Analysis by sequencing included only one tumor region, so heterogeneity remains possible.

Clones were read by immunoSEQ multiplex PCR, and TCRdb kept only the in-frame ones, dropping some. The sample shows some 25,000 clones, around 85% of them seen only once. With regard to this clone: Its target is not known.

This receptor was identified in a male donor at least 60 years old with stage II squamous cell lung carcinoma. The input for sequencing was peripheral blood, taken before any cancer treatment.

The CDR3 region has the DNA TGTGCCAGCAGCGGACAGCTTTGGGGGGAGCTGTTTTTT. Protein product: CASSGQLWGELFF. V usage is TRBV6-1 and J usage is TRBJ2-2, with D possibly matching TRBD1 (6 bases). This CDR3 is 13 amino acids long. The germline V and J ends were trimmed by 6 bases and 8 bases, with 13 bases remaining between them. The germline CDR1 and CDR2 sequences are MNHNS and SASEGT.